The text below deals with one T cell receptor (beta chain). Its specificity is unknown. These data come from a study of response to subunit inactivated influenza vaccine. Overall study results and limits: Each seasonal flu vaccination may recruit only limited new T cells, authors suggested.

TCRdb reprocessed the RT-PCR reads via MiXCR and lists one record per CDR3 protein. The sample has about 170,000 distinct CDR3 sequences, about an eighth seen once. CDR3 length equals 13 residues. The ends were cut back, 6 bases at V and 10 bases at J, with 13 bases in the middle. The same specimen was also included in a second study, on T cells expressing NK-cell markers. That paper states: Beta-chain TCR cDNA was generated via 5'RACE template switching with UMIs. Obtained from sorted CD3+CD56+NKG2C+, CD3+CD56+NKG2C- and CD3+CD56-NKG2C+ T cells were the TCR beta repertoires. The sequencing cohort of eight donors included seven HCMV-seropositive individuals and one seronegative individual. There were a handful of donors in whom these clonotypes also led the CD3+CD56-NKG2C+ fraction.

The sequencing used CD8+ T cells sorted from PBMCs, collected roughly 12 days after vaccination. The source of this sequence is a man aged 45-65 years who received an inactivated influenza vaccine. The chain joins TRBV12-3 or TRBV12-4 to TRBJ1-6; D uncertain. CDR3 residues: CASSFQLASPLHF. The CDR3 DNA reads as TGTGCCAGCAGCTTCCAATTAGCATCACCCCTCCACTTT.